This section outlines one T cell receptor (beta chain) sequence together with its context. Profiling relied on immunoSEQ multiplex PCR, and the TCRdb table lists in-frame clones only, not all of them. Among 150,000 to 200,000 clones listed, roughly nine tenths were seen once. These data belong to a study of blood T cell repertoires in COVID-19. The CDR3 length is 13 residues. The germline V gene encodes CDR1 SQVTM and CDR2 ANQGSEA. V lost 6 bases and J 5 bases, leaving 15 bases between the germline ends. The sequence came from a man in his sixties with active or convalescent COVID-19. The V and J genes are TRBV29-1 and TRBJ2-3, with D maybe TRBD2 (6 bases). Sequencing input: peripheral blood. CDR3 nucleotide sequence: TGCAGCGTCGTCGGTAGGGGAGGAGATACGCAGTATTTT. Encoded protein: CSVVGRGGDTQYF.